The T cell receptor (beta chain) described here comes from a study of early T cells in non-severe SARS-CoV-2 infection. About the research overall: The chains were unpaired, and the sequenced material was bulk RNA from unsorted whole blood.

As to this clonotype: Its antigen is not known.

Study-wide findings and caveats: VDJdb matching skewed toward anti-spike CD8 responses, missing private and CD4 specificities.

Individual cDNA molecules received unique molecular identifiers. TCRdb redid the calling of the 5' RACE reads with MiXCR, one entry per CDR3 protein. The sample lists tens of thousands of distinct CDR3 sequences; 4.5% were seen once. The sequencing sample was made of whole blood. The source is an adult who was a healthcare worker with PCR-confirmed SARS-CoV-2 infection or an uninfected control (not recorded which).

The CDR3 coding sequence is TGTGCCAGCAGCAAACCCGTCGGGGCCTTTTCCACTGAAGCTTTCTTT. This codes for CASSKPVGAFSTEAFF. V and J are TRBV21-1 and TRBJ1-1; the table's D call, TRBD1, was not checked against the DNA. TRBV21-1 is an annotated pseudogene. The CDR3 has 16 amino acids.